The next 19 T cell receptor beta chains were all read from a single sample in a study of blood T cell repertoires in COVID-19. The repertoire was sequenced with immunoSEQ multiplex PCR; TCRdb's copy has only in-frame clones and lacks some. Of 60,000 to 75,000 clones listed, around 83% are singletons. Sequenced input: peripheral blood. Receptors originate from a woman over 75 with acute or convalescent COVID-19.

Here the CDR3 reads CASSQFSGGTGNTIYF. The CDR3 DNA is TGTGCCAGCAGCCAATTTTCAGGGGGCACTGGAAACACCATATATTTT. The chain combines TRBV14 with TRBJ1-3; 8 nucleotides agree with TRBD1. CDR3 length: 16 amino acids. V dropped 2 bases and J dropped 2; count of bases not matched to a gene: 5. CDR1 and CDR2 from the germline V gene are SGHDN and FVKESK.

The genes are TRBV7-2 and TRBJ2-7; TRBD2 might be the D (5 bases). CDR1 and CDR2 (germline): SGHTA, FQGNSA. The CDR3 is 14 amino acids. V gave up 3 bases and J gave up 3 bases, with 12 bases separating them. The CDR3 sequence: CASSFGVVRYEQYF. Written as DNA, the CDR3 is TGTGCCAGCAGCTTCGGGGTAGTTCGCTACGAGCAGTACTTC.

This clone has a single count. The rearrangement links TRBV19 to TRBJ1-4; D is uncertain. CDR1 and CDR2 from the germline V gene are LNHDA and SQIVND (reference sequence). The CDR3 has 14 amino acids. The germline V and J ends were trimmed by 6 bases and 3 bases, with 11 bases remaining between them. The CDR3 region is CASRDFSPNEKLFF. The CDR3 DNA reads TGTGCCAGTAGGGACTTCTCCCCTAATGAAAAACTGTTTTTT.

The rearrangement uses TRBV18 and TRBJ2-2; 8 nucleotides align to TRBD1. CDR1 is KGHSH and CDR2 is LQKENI in the germline V gene. This CDR3 spans 16 amino acids. V was clipped by 0 bases and J by 6 bases; unmatched bases: 6. The CDR3 loop reads CASSPPRAGGSGELFF. The CDR3 region has the DNA TGTGCCAGCTCACCACCGAGGGCAGGGGGCTCCGGGGAGCTGTTTTTT.

This clone has more than one count but fewer than ten. Here the CDR3 reads CASSREKSVNYGYTF. The DNA for the CDR3 is TGTGCCAGCAGCCGCGAAAAGAGCGTTAACTATGGCTACACCTTC. V and J are TRBV7-2 and TRBJ1-2; D call uncertain. Germline values: CDR1 SGHTA, CDR2 FQGNSA. This CDR3 contains 15 residues. Trimming removed 5 bases at V and 1 base at J, with 14 bases between.

The chain is built from TRBV7-9 and TRBJ1-4; D unresolved. Trimming pared 1 base from V and 0 bases from J, leaving 6 bases between. The CDR3 is 15 amino acids. Germline values: CDR1 SEHNR, CDR2 FQNEAQ (reference sequence). The CDR3 region has the DNA TGTGCCAGCAGCTTAGTCCCAGCAACTAATGAAAAACTGTTTTTT. It translates to CASSLVPATNEKLFF.

This clone was seen repeatedly, ten times or more. The chain uses TRBV5-1 and TRBJ2-5, with 7 bases matching TRBD2. V gave up 0 bases and J gave up 5 bases; unmatched junction bases: 1. The CDR3 totals 13 residues. Germline CDR1 is SGHRS and CDR2 is YFSETQ. DNA for the CDR3: TGCGCCAGCAGCTTGGGAGCGGGGGAGACCCAGTACTTC. This translates into CASSLGAGETQYF.

The chain is built from TRBV5-1 and TRBJ1-2; maybe TRBD1 (5 bases). Trimming took off 0 bases at V and 4 bases at J, with 10 bases between the two ends. Germline values: CDR1 SGHRS, CDR2 YFSETQ. This CDR3 has 14 residues. The CDR3 loop reads CASSLADSPYGYTF. The CDR3 coding sequence is TGCGCCAGCAGCTTGGCCGACAGCCCCTATGGCTACACCTTC.

The chain couples TRBV7-8 to TRBJ2-7; no firm D call. The CDR3 contains 12 residues. Germline V gives CDR1 SGHVS, CDR2 FQNEAQ. V shed 2 bases and J shed 6 bases, with 8 bases lying between them. This CDR3 is CASSLSVGEQYF. In nucleotides, the CDR3 is TGTGCCAGCAGCTTATCGGTTGGCGAGCAGTACTTC.

The genes are TRBV27 and TRBJ1-1; tentatively, D is TRBD1 (5 bases). CDR3 length: 15 amino acids. The V end lost 5 bases, the J end lost 2 bases, and 15 bases lay between the germline ends. Germline V gives CDR1 MNHEY, CDR2 SMNVEV (reference sequence). CDR3 nucleotides: TGTGCCAGCAGTGACAGTAAGACAGTAAACACTGAAGCTTTCTTT. It translates to CASSDSKTVNTEAFF.

The chain has TRBV15 and TRBJ2-5; 7 bases agree with TRBD1. CDR1 is LNHNV, CDR2 YYDKDF, per germline (reference sequence). The CDR3 contains 15 residues. V lost 4 bases and J lost 2; bases outside the gene matches: 7. CDR3 in amino acids: CATSKHRDSQETQYF. DNA for the CDR3: TGTGCCACCAGCAAGCATCGGGACAGTCAAGAGACCCAGTACTTC. Using reference TRBV15 and TRBJ2-5 for the parts outside the CDR3, the full variable domain is DAMVIQNPRYQVTQFGKPVTLSCSQTLNHNVMYWYQQKSSQAPKLLFHYYDKDFNNEADTPDNFQSRRPNTSFCFLDIRSPGLGDTAMYLCATSKHRDSQETQYFGPGTRLLVL.

The gene calls are TRBV6-1 and TRBJ1-1; a possible D gene is TRBD1 (5 bases). The CDR3 consists of 13 residues. Trimming took off 1 base at V and 6 bases at J, with 9 bases between the two ends. Germline V CDR1 and CDR2: MNHNS, SASEGT. The CDR3 DNA follows: TGTGCCAGCAGTGAAGACGGGGGTGCTGAAGCTTTCTTT. Protein sequence: CASSEDGGAEAFF.

In DNA, the CDR3 is TGCGCCAGCAGCTTGGTGGGCCAGGGGCCAGATACGCAGTATTTT. It encodes CASSLVGQGPDTQYF. The V call is TRBV5-1, the J call TRBJ2-3, with TRBD1 as a possible D gene (6 bases). Trimming shortened V by 0 bases and J by 4 bases, and 12 bases separated the two germline ends. The CDR3 is 15 amino acids. CDR1 and CDR2 (germline): SGHRS, YFSETQ.

The chain carries TRBV7-9 and TRBJ2-1, with no clear D. This CDR3 contains 15 residues. Germline lookup yields CDR1 SEHNR and CDR2 FQNEAQ (reference sequence). The V end lost 1 base, the J end lost 3 bases, and 10 bases lay between the germline ends. The CDR3 DNA follows: TGTGCCAGCAGCTTAGATAGCCCCATCTACAATGAGCAGTTCTTC. Amino acid sequence: CASSLDSPIYNEQFF.

This chain links TRBV5-1 with TRBJ2-2; tentatively, D is TRBD1 (5 bases). The CDR3 covers 16 residues. Trimming stripped 2 bases from V and 6 bases from J, with 17 bases between. Germline CDR1 SGHRS, CDR2 YFSETQ. CDR3 in amino acids: CASSLGLQERSGELFF. CDR3 in DNA: TGCGCCAGCAGCTTAGGATTACAGGAGAGGTCCGGGGAGCTGTTTTTT. The full variable domain, completed using reference TRBV5-1 and TRBJ2-2, is KAGVTQTPRYLIKTRGQQVTLSCSPISGHRSVSWYQQTPGQGLQFLFEYFSETQRNKGNFPGRFSGRQFSNSRSEMNVSTLELGDSALYLCASSLGLQERSGELFFGEGSRLTVL.

The V and J genes are TRBV7-9 and TRBJ1-1, with D uncertain. Per germline, CDR1 SEHNR and CDR2 FQNEAQ (reference sequence). The V gene lost 1 base and the J gene lost 5 bases, with 11 bases spanning the gap. The CDR3 loop spans 14 amino acids. The CDR3 region is CASSLEGGGTEAFF. The CDR3 DNA is TGTGCCAGCAGCTTAGAGGGAGGAGGGACTGAAGCTTTCTTT.

DNA for the CDR3: TGTGCCAGCGGGAGCAGACTAGGGTCCCACGAGCAGTACTTC. Translated: CASGSRLGSHEQYF. The rearrangement uses TRBV9 and TRBJ2-7, with a possible D match to TRBD2 (6 bases). V was pared by 7 bases and J by 5 bases, with 19 bases between. Germline V gene data show CDR1 as SGDLS and CDR2 as YYNGEE. CDR3 length: 14 amino acids.

V is TRBV2 and J is TRBJ1-4, with 7 bases fitting TRBD1. V shed 0 bases, J shed 5 bases, and the junction held 6 bases outside the gene matches. This CDR3 region has 16 residues. Germline V gives CDR1 SNHLY, CDR2 FYNNEI. The CDR3 here is CASSEAQTGINEKLFF. Here the CDR3 DNA reads TGTGCCAGCAGTGAAGCCCAGACAGGGATCAATGAAAAACTGTTTTTT.

The chain carries TRBV19 and TRBJ1-1; 7 nucleotides match TRBD1. The V segment lost 6 bases and the J segment 0 bases; nucleotides outside the gene matches: 4. The length of the CDR3 is 14 residues. CDR1 LNHDA and CDR2 SQIVND come from the germline V gene (reference sequence). The CDR3 protein is CASRRGQLNTEAFF. The CDR3 coding sequence is TGTGCCAGTAGGAGGGGACAGCTGAACACTGAAGCTTTCTTT. The variable domain in full, with the rest retrieved from reference TRBV19 and TRBJ1-1, is DGGITQSPKYLFRKEGQNVTLSCEQNLNHDAMYWYRQDPGQGLRLIYYSQIVNDFQKGDIAEGYSVSREKKESFPLTVTSAQKNPTAFYLCASRRGQLNTEAFFGQGTRLTVV.